This T cell receptor beta chain was sequenced during a study of human thymus T cells. Study-wide results and limits: V and J genes seemed to be used with bias in thymic and blood repertoires. Related studies noted strongly shared thymic repertoires across unrelated people.

To note about this clone: The antigen is undetermined.

The source of the thymus tissue was resections taken during corrective heart surgery. Serving as donors were healthy Finnish infants, each of whom was having open corrective surgery for congenital heart defects. Germline CDR1 is SGHDT and CDR2 is YYEEEE. This CDR3 spans 13 amino acids. V dropped 5 bases and J dropped 2 bases, with 10 bases sitting between them. The repertoire was sequenced with immunoSEQ multiplex PCR; TCRdb's copy has only in-frame clones and lacks some. This table has tens of thousands of clones, roughly 94% appearing once. The receptor comes from a girl under three years old with a congenital heart defect but otherwise immunologically healthy. The V call is TRBV5-6, the J call TRBJ1-2; D gene uncertain. Sequenced input: thymus tissue. In DNA, the CDR3 is TGTGCCAGCAGTAACCTTGGGAACTATGGCTACACCTTC. Amino acids: CASSNLGNYGYTF.